In its sample, the clone carrying this T cell receptor (beta chain) was seen once. This CDR3 has 16 amino acids. Trimming at V came to 9 bases and at J to 12 bases, leaving 18 bases not matched to a gene. Germline V gene data show CDR1 as LNHDA and CDR2 as SQIVND (reference sequence). This record belongs to a study of control samples from healthy donors and cancer patients. Some clones are missing from TCRdb's copy, which holds only in-frame ones; the method was immunoSEQ multiplex PCR. The table has about 250,000 clones, about 80% seen once. Source material: PBMCs. The genes are TRBV19 and TRBJ1-4, with TRBD1 matching over 11 bases. This sequence was found in a woman in her sixties with lung cancer. DNA of the CDR3: TGTGCCAGCACCCCGGGACAGGGGGTTGTCCGGTTGGAACTGTTTTTT. It yields the protein CASTPGQGVVRLELFF.